This T cell receptor beta chain was retrieved from a study of immune evolution from preneoplasia to lung adenocarcinoma. Findings and limits, study-wide: Later-stage lesions appeared to have more T cells, more diversity, less clonality.

In germline, CDR1 is MNHNS, CDR2 SASEGT. There are 14 residues in the CDR3. V shed 1 base and J shed 4 bases, with 9 bases lying between them. Assay used: immunoSEQ multiplex PCR; TCRdb lists only in-frame clones, some missing. The table lists 10,000 to 14,000 clones, 75% to 90% of them singletons. Concerning this clone itself: Its antigen is as yet unknown.

This sequence was found in a person between 70 and 80 years old with invasive lung adenocarcinoma. The sequenced material came from FFPE invasive lung adenocarcinoma tissue. V gene TRBV6-1 combines with J gene TRBJ2-3; D is undetermined. The DNA of the CDR3 is TGTGCCAGCAGTGAAGGGCAAGGACCAGATACGCAGTATTTT. Its protein product is CASSEGQGPDTQYF.